This T cell receptor (beta chain) was captured in a study of blood T cell repertoires in COVID-19. Turning to the study itself: Samples of COVID-19 (acute and convalescent) were obtained from the United States, Italy and Spain. The analysed material was cDNA or gDNA that came from T cells, B-cell-depleted T cells, or PBMCs.

The protocol was immunoSEQ multiplex PCR, while the TCRdb copy is restricted to in-frame clones and leaves out a portion. In the table there are hundreds of thousands of clones, roughly 85% of which are singletons. Material: peripheral blood. This sequence originates from a middle-aged woman with active or convalescent COVID-19.

This CDR3 is CASSTPGLAGGSNEQFF. CDR3 sequence (DNA): TGTGCCAGCAGCACCCCGGGACTAGCGGGAGGAAGTAATGAGCAGTTCTTC. V is TRBV11-2 and J is TRBJ2-1; 15 bases agree with TRBD2. From germline, CDR1 is SGHAT and CDR2 FQNNGV. The CDR3 length is 17 residues. V lost 5 bases to trimming and J lost 7 bases; unmatched junction nucleotides: 9.